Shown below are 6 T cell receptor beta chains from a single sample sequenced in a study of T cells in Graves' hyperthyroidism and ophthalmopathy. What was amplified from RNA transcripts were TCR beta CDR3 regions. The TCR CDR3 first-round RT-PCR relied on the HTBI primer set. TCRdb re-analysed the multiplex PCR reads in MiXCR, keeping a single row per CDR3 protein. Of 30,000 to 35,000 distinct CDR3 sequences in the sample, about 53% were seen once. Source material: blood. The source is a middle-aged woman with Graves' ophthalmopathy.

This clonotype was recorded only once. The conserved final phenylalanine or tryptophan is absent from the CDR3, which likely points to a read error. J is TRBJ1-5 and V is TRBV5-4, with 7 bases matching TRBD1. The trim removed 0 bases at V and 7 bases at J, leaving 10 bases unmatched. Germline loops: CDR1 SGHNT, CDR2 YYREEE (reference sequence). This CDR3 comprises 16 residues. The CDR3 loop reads CASSLGGTAIKQPQHC. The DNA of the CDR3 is TGTGCCAGCAGCTTGGGTGGGACAGCTATCAAGCAGCCCCAGCATTGT.

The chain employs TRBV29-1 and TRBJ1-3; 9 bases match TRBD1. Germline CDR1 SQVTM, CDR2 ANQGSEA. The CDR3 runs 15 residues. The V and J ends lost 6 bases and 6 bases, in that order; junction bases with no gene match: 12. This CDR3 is CSVANRGRDENTIYF. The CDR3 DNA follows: TGCAGCGTCGCCAACAGGGGGCGGGATGAAAACACCATATATTTT.

Written as DNA, the CDR3 is TGTGCCAGCAGTGACCCTTACGCCCTCCCTTGCGCAGATACGCAGTATTTT. Translated, it gives CASSDPYALPCADTQYF. The J gene is TRBJ2-3, the V gene TRBV25-1, with no clear D. The CDR3 is made up of 17 amino acids. V was clipped by 3 bases and J by 4 bases, with 20 bases between them. The germline gives CDR1 MGHDK, CDR2 SYGVNS. Together with reference TRBV25-1 and TRBJ2-3, the CDR3 gives the full variable domain: EADIYQTPRYLVIGTGKKITLECSQTMGHDKMYWYQQDPGMELHLIHYSYGVNSTEKGDLSSESTVSRIRTEHFPLTLESARPSHTSQYLCASSDPYALPCADTQYFGPGTRLTVL.

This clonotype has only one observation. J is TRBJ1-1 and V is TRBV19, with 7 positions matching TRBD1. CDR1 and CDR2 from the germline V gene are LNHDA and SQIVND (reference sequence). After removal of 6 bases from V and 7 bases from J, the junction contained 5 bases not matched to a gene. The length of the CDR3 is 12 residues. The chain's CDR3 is CASRLRDSEAFF. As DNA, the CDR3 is TGTGCCAGTAGACTGAGGGACAGTGAAGCTTTCTTT.

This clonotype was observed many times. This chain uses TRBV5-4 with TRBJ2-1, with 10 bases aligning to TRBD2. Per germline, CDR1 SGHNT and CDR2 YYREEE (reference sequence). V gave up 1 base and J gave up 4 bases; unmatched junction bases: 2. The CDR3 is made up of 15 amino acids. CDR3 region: CASSLRLAGYNEQFF. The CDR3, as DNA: TGTGCCAGCAGCTTGAGACTAGCGGGTTACAATGAGCAGTTCTTC.

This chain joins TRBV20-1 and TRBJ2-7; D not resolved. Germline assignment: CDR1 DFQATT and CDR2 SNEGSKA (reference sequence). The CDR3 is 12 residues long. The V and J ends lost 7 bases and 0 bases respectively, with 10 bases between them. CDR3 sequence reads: CSGAGISYEQYF. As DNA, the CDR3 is TGCAGTGGAGCAGGAATCTCCTACGAGCAGTACTTC.